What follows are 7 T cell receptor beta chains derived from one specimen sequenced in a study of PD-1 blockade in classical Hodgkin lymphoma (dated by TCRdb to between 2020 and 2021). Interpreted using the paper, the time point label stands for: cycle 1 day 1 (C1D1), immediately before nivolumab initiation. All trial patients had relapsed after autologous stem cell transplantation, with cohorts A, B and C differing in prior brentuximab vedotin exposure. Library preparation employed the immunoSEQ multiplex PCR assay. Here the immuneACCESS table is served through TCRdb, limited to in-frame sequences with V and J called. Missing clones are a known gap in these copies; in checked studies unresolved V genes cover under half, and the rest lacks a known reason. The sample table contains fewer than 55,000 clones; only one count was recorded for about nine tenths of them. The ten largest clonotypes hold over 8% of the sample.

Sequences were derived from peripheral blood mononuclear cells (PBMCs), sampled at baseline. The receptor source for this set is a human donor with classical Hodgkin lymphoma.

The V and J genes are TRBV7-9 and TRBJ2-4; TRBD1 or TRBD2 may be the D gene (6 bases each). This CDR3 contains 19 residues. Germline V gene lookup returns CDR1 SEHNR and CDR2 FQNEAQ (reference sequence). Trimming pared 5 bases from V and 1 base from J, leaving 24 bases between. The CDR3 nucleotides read TGTGCCAGCAGCCACCAAGGGGGGCGGAATGATATGGCCAAAAACATTCAGTACTTC. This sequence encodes CASSHQGGRNDMAKNIQYF.

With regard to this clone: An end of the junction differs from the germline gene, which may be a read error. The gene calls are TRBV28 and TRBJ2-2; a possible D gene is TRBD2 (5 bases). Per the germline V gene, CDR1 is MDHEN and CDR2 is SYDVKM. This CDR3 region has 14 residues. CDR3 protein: CVSGLLENTGELFF. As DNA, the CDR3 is TGTGTCAGCGGCCTCTTAGAGAACACCGGGGAGCTGTTTTTT.

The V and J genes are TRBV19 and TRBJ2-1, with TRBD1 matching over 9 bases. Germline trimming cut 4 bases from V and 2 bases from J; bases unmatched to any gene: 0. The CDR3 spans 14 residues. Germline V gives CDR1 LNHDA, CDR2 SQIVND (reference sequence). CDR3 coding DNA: TGTGCCAGTAGTAGGACAGGGGCCTACAATGAGCAGTTCTTC. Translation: CASSRTGAYNEQFF.

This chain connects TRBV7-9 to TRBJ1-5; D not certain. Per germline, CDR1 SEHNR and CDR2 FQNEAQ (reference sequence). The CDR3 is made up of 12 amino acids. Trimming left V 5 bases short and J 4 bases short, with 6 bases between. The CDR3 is CASSLQNQPQHF. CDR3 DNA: TGTGCCAGCAGCCTCCAAAATCAGCCCCAGCATTTT.

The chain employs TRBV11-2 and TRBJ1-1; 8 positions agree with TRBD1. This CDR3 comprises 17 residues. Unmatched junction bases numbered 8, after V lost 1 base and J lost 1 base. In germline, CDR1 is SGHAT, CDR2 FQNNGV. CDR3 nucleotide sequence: TGTGCCAGCAGCTTAGGTCGGGGACAGGAGAGGAACACTGAAGCTTTCTTT. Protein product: CASSLGRGQERNTEAFF.

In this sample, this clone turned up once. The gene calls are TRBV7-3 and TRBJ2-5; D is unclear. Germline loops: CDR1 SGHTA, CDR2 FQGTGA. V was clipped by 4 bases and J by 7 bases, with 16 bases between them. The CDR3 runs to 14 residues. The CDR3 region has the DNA TGTGCCAGCAGCTCCACCAGCTCCCCTTCGACCCAGTACTTC. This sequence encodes CASSSTSSPSTQYF.

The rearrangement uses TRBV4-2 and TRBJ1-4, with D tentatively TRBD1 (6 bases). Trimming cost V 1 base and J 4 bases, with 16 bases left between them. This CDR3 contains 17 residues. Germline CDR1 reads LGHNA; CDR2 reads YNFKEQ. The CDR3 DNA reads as TGTGCCAGCAGCCAAGCCTCCTCGGGGGGCCATAATGAAAAACTGTTTTTT. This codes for CASSQASSGGHNEKLFF.